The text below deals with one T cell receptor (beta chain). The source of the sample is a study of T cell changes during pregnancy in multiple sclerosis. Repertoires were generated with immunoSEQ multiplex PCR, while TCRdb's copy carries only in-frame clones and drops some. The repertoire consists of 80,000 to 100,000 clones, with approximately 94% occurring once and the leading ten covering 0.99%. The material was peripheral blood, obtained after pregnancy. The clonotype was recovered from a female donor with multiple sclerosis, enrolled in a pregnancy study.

The CDR3 sequence is CASSIDSPIGGYEQYF. The CDR3 DNA sequence: TGTGCCAGTAGTATAGATAGCCCCATTGGAGGCTACGAGCAGTACTTC. This sequence joins TRBV19 and TRBJ2-7, with a weak D call TRBD2 (5 bases). With 0 bases removed from V and 3 bases from J, the gap between germline ends came to 15 bases. The CDR3 has 16 amino acids. CDR1 LNHDA and CDR2 SQIVND come from the germline V gene (reference sequence).